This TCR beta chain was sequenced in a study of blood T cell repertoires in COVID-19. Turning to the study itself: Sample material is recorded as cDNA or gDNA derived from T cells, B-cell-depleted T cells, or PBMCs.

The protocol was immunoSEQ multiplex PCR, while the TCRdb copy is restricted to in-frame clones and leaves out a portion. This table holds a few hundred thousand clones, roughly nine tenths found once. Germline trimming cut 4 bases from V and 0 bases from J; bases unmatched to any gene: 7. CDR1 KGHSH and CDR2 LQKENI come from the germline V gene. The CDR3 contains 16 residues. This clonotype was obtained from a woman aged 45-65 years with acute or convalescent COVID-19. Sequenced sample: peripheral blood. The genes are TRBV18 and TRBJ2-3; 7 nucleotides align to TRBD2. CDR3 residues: CASSRDYTHSTDTQYF. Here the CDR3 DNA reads TGTGCCAGCTCACGGGACTATACTCATAGCACAGATACGCAGTATTTT.